This T cell receptor beta chain was sequenced for a study of technical replicates of blood from several donors. Only in-frame clones appear in the TCRdb table, and some are missing; sequencing was by immunoSEQ multiplex PCR. This table has roughly 72,000 clones, over 85% appearing once. The CDR3 spans 15 residues. V trimming: 4 bases; J trimming: 8 bases; junction bases outside the gene matches: 7. Germline V lookup: CDR1 SGHRS, CDR2 YFSETQ. The chain has TRBV5-1 and TRBJ2-1; the match to TRBD2 covers 12 bases. This sequence originates from a human donor in good health. The sample consisted of T cells isolated from PBMCs. The CDR3 nucleotides are TGCGCCAGCAGCCCTAGCGGGAGGGCCAGGGATGAGCAGTTCTTC. It yields the protein CASSPSGRARDEQFF.